These 30 T cell receptor beta chains came from one sample sequenced in a study of metastatic and nonmetastatic thyroid tumors. Using MiXCR, TCRdb re-called clones from the PCR reads. The sample records tens of thousands of clones, roughly 23% being singletons. Thyroid surgery was preceded by no treatment in any patient. Sequencing was carried out using tumor tissue. These receptors were taken from a female donor with papillary thyroid cancer or a benign thyroid nodule (not recorded which). Some clones in this sample may be carry-over from other donors' samples.

V is TRBV30 and J is TRBJ2-7; no firm D call. Germline values: CDR1 GTSNPN, CDR2 SVGIG (reference sequence). Trimming took off 2 bases at V and 3 bases at J, with 8 bases between the two ends. The CDR3 loop spans 12 amino acids. The CDR3 loop reads CAWSPTDYEQYF. CDR3 in DNA: TGTGCCTGGAGTCCAACCGACTACGAGCAGTACTTC.

The chain is built from TRBV11-2 and TRBJ2-6, with 11 bases that match TRBD2. CDR1 and CDR2 (germline): SGHAT, FQNNGV. After removal of 5 bases from V and 0 bases from J, the junction contained 3 bases not matched to a gene. CDR3 size: 17 residues. The CDR3, as DNA: TGTGCCAGCAGCCCGGGACTAGCGGCCTCTGGGGCCAACGTCCTGACTTTC. The encoded protein is CASSPGLAASGANVLTF.

This chain links TRBV28 with TRBJ2-7, with D maybe TRBD2 (6 bases). Trimming stripped 6 bases from V and 0 bases from J, with 12 bases between. This CDR3 is 14 amino acids long. Germline loops: CDR1 MDHEN, CDR2 SYDVKM. CDR3 amino acids: CASSGGRSSYEQYF. The CDR3 bases are TGTGCCAGCAGCGGGGGACGCAGCTCCTACGAGCAGTACTTC.

The chain joins TRBV27 to TRBJ1-5; D is perhaps TRBD1 (6 bases). Trimming removed 6 bases from V and 6 bases from J, with 9 bases in between. Germline V gene lookup returns CDR1 MNHEY and CDR2 SMNVEV (reference sequence). This CDR3 spans 12 amino acids. The CDR3 loop is CASRQGGQPQHF. CDR3 bases: TGTGCCAGCAGACAGGGCGGTCAGCCCCAGCATTTT.

The J gene is TRBJ2-7, the V gene TRBV5-4; possibly TRBD1 or TRBD2 for D (5 bases each). V was cut by 1 base and J by 0 bases, with 11 bases left in between. The germline V gene encodes CDR1 SGHNT and CDR2 YYREEE (reference sequence). The CDR3 has 15 amino acids. The CDR3 coding sequence is TGTGCCAGCAGCTTGATGGGGGAAAGCTCCTACGAGCAGTACTTC. The encoded protein is CASSLMGESSYEQYF.

The table lists this clone with many counts. V usage is TRBV20-1 and J usage is TRBJ2-5; the match to TRBD2 covers 8 bases. This CDR3 has 16 amino acids. The J segment lost 1 base and the V segment lost 0 bases, leaving 7 bases of the junction unmatched. From germline, CDR1 is DFQATT and CDR2 SNEGSKA (reference sequence). CDR3 sequence: CSARDRLAGLQETQYF. DNA for the CDR3: TGCAGTGCTAGAGACCGATTAGCGGGGCTCCAAGAGACCCAGTACTTC.

This clone was observed a few times. This sequence may be a read error, since a much larger clone differs from it by one base. At the DNA level, this CDR3 is encoded by other sequences in the same sample as well. The V and J genes are TRBV12-3 or TRBV12-4 and TRBJ1-1; 7 nucleotides align to TRBD1. The CDR3 runs to 15 residues. CDR3 nucleotides: TGTGCCAGCAGACCTCGACAGGGTTCGGGGACTGAGGCTTTCTTT. Its translation: CASRPRQGSGTEAFF.

The rearrangement uses TRBV9 and TRBJ1-2; tentatively, D is TRBD1 (6 bases). Germline V gene sequence: CDR1 SGDLS, CDR2 YYNGEE. The CDR3 spans 15 residues. The V gene lost 4 bases and the J gene lost 0 bases, with 13 bases spanning the gap. CDR3 amino acids: CASSPRDIANYGYTF. In DNA form, the CDR3 reads TGTGCCAGCAGCCCGCGGGACATCGCTAACTATGGCTACACCTTC.

The chain uses TRBV6-2 or TRBV6-3 and TRBJ1-6; D not resolved. Germline CDR1 is MNHEY and CDR2 is SVGEGT. The CDR3 has 15 residues. The V end was cut by 2 bases, the J end by 7 bases, with 12 bases between. CDR3 loop: CASSYTSGVNSPLHF. DNA of the CDR3: TGTGCCAGCAGTTACACCTCGGGCGTAAATTCACCCCTCCACTTT.

This clone was counted many times. The chain links TRBV6-1 to TRBJ2-5; the D gene is possibly TRBD1 (6 bases). This CDR3 has 14 amino acids. Germline loops: CDR1 MNHNS, CDR2 SASEGT. V lost 8 bases and J 2 bases, leaving 15 bases between the germline ends. The CDR3 protein is CASRHRTAQETQYF. The CDR3 DNA sequence: TGTGCCAGCCGTCATAGGACAGCGCAAGAGACCCAGTACTTC.

This clone is judged medium-sized. The rearrangement uses TRBV11-2 and TRBJ2-2; 9 bases fit TRBD1. Germline values: CDR1 SGHAT, CDR2 FQNNGV. The CDR3 spans 15 residues. V lost 3 bases and J lost 6; bases outside the gene matches: 5. CDR3 nucleotides: TGTGCCAGCAGCTTCACAGGGGGCGCCCCCGGGGAGCTGTTTTTT. Its translation: CASSFTGGAPGELFF.

This clone has ten or more counts. The chain links TRBV9 to TRBJ1-6; 8 nucleotides match TRBD1. CDR3 length: 15 residues. The germline V gene encodes CDR1 SGDLS and CDR2 YYNGEE. V shed 1 base, J shed 7 bases, and the junction held 4 bases outside the gene matches. The CDR3 sequence is CASSVNGQGNSPLHF. The CDR3 nucleotides are TGTGCCAGCAGCGTAAACGGACAGGGCAATTCACCCCTCCACTTT.

The V call is TRBV24-1, the J call TRBJ1-2, with D perhaps matching TRBD1 (5 bases). The V end lost 5 bases, the J end lost 6 bases, and 33 bases lay between the germline ends. Germline V CDR1 and CDR2: KGHDR, SFDVKD. This CDR3 is built from 20 residues. The CDR3 spells CATSVLKQEDAVGLKDGYTF. DNA for the CDR3: TGTGCCACCAGTGTACTGAAACAGGAAGACGCGGTCGGATTGAAAGATGGCTACACCTTC.

The chain couples TRBV20-1 to TRBJ2-7; perhaps TRBD2 as D (5 bases). Trimming stripped 3 bases from V and 7 bases from J, with 10 bases between. The V gene's germline CDR1 is DFQATT and CDR2 SNEGSKA (reference sequence). This CDR3 region has 11 residues. CDR3 amino acids: CSASTSQEQYF. The CDR3 coding sequence is TGCAGTGCTAGCACTAGTCAGGAGCAGTACTTC.

This clone has a handful of counts. Just one base apart from a much larger clone, this may be a read error. The rearrangement uses TRBV27 and TRBJ1-2, with 9 positions matching TRBD1. CDR3 length equals 13 residues. The germline gives CDR1 MNHEY, CDR2 SMNVEV (reference sequence). The CDR3 nucleotides are TGTGACAGCAGTTTACAGGGGGCGAATGGCTACGCCTTC. Residues: CDSSLQGANGYAF.

This clone came up many times. The chain carries TRBV12-3 or TRBV12-4 and TRBJ1-4, with 10 bases that match TRBD1. V trimming: 6 bases; J trimming: 5 bases; junction bases outside the gene matches: 3. The CDR3 has 14 amino acids. The CDR3 sequence: CASSLGQGNEKLFF. For the CDR3, the DNA is TGTGCCAGCAGCCTGGGACAGGGGAATGAAAAACTGTTTTTT.

This clone was seen only a few times. This rearrangement joins TRBV24-1 to TRBJ2-1, with D perhaps matching TRBD2 (6 bases). This CDR3 contains 16 residues. The V end lost 5 bases, the J end lost 0 bases, and 13 bases lay between the germline ends. Germline loops: CDR1 KGHDR, CDR2 SFDVKD. Here the CDR3 reads CATSAVDGSSYNEQFF. The CDR3 region has the DNA TGTGCCACCAGTGCGGTCGACGGGAGCTCCTACAATGAGCAGTTCTTC.

This clone has more than one count but fewer than ten. This chain links TRBV2 with TRBJ2-7, with unresolved D. The CDR3 spans 14 residues. Trimming removed 6 bases at V and 10 bases at J, with 22 bases between. Looked up from germline, CDR1 is SNHLY and CDR2 is FYNNEI. The CDR3 protein is CASSVSVSTGEQYF. CDR3 in DNA: TGTGCCAGCAGCGTTAGTGTGAGTACGGGCGAACAGTACTTC.

Concerning this clone itself: A clone one base away is much larger, so this may be a read error. The J gene is TRBJ2-7, the V gene TRBV6-2 or TRBV6-3; no clear D. V lost 5 bases to trimming and J lost 3 bases, with 14 bases between them. Germline values: CDR1 MNHEY, CDR2 SVGEGT. The CDR3 is 14 amino acids. The CDR3 sequence: CASSTMMVDYEQYF. For the CDR3, the DNA is TGTGCCAGCAGTACGATGATGGTGGACTACGAGCAGTACTTC.

This clone has ten or more counts. The V call is TRBV29-1, the J call TRBJ2-5, with TRBD2 identical over 8 bases. Germline V gene data show CDR1 as SQVTM and CDR2 as ANQGSEA. This CDR3 has 15 amino acids. J was trimmed by 2 bases and V by 6 bases; bases with no gene match: 11. CDR3 protein: CSVEKVLAEQETQYF. CDR3 bases: TGCAGCGTCGAAAAGGTACTAGCGGAGCAAGAGACCCAGTACTTC.

This clone occurred many times. The rearrangement uses TRBV6-1 and TRBJ2-4; unclear D gene. This CDR3 is 14 amino acids long. In germline, CDR1 is MNHNS, CDR2 SASEGT. V lost 2 bases and J 3 bases, leaving 8 bases between the germline ends. CDR3 coding DNA: TGTGCCAGCAGTGAACAGGATTTCAAAAACATTCAGTACTTC. Translation gives CASSEQDFKNIQYF.

The V gene is TRBV5-1, the J gene TRBJ2-2; 14 bases fit TRBD2. Looked up from germline, CDR1 is SGHRS and CDR2 is YFSETQ. The ends lost 4 bases at V and 5 bases at J; junction bases unmatched: 7. The CDR3 contains 17 residues. The CDR3 sequence is CASSAFGLAGGTGELFF. CDR3 in DNA: TGCGCCAGCAGCGCCTTTGGACTAGCGGGAGGAACCGGGGAGCTGTTTTTT.

This clone was observed a few times. The genes are TRBV20-1 and TRBJ2-1, with a tentative D call TRBD2 (6 bases). Germline V CDR1 and CDR2: DFQATT, SNEGSKA (reference sequence). The CDR3 sequence is 15 residues long. V dropped 3 bases and J dropped 3 bases, with 15 bases sitting between them. CDR3 in DNA: TGCAGTGCTAGGACCTCGGGGGTTGACTACAATGAGCAGTTCTTC. This encodes CSARTSGVDYNEQFF.

The chain is built from TRBV24-1 and TRBJ2-7; weak D call: TRBD2 (5 bases). The CDR3 is 13 amino acids. Germline V gene sequence: CDR1 KGHDR, CDR2 SFDVKD. Trimming took 3 bases from V and 1 from J, leaving 6 bases between them. CDR3 loop: CATSDGSSYEQYF. The CDR3 bases are TGTGCCACCAGTGATGGGAGTTCCTACGAGCAGTACTTC.

This sequence joins TRBV6-2 or TRBV6-3 and TRBJ1-1, with D possibly TRBD1 on 6 matching bases. V lost 2 bases and J 4 bases, leaving 17 bases between the germline ends. The CDR3 loop spans 16 amino acids. Germline CDR1 is MNHEY and CDR2 is SVGEGT. CDR3 protein: CASSYRLTGSGTEAFF. The CDR3 DNA is TGTGCCAGCAGTTACCGGCTCACAGGGTCGGGCACTGAAGCTTTCTTT.

This sequence joins TRBV3-1 and TRBJ2-3, with D possibly called TRBD1 or TRBD2 (5 bases each). The CDR3 is 15 amino acids. CDR1 and CDR2 from the germline V gene are LGHDT and YNNKEL (reference sequence). The germline V and J ends were trimmed by 8 bases and 2 bases, with 17 bases remaining between them. DNA of the CDR3: TGTGCCAGCTCCCGATACCAGGGAGTCACAGATACGCAGTATTTT. It yields the protein CASSRYQGVTDTQYF.

This clone was seen only a few times. V gene TRBV5-1 combines with J gene TRBJ2-3, with D possibly being TRBD1 or TRBD2 (5 bases each). V lost 4 bases, J lost 0 bases, and 9 bases lay in between. Per the germline V gene, CDR1 is SGHRS and CDR2 is YFSETQ. The CDR3 runs to 14 residues. CDR3 coding DNA: TGCGCCAGCAGCCGGGACCAAAGCACAGATACGCAGTATTTT. As protein: CASSRDQSTDTQYF.

The count of this clone is one. This chain uses TRBV15 with TRBJ1-5, with D unresolved. Trimming took 5 bases from V and 3 from J, leaving 26 bases between them. The germline CDR1 and CDR2 sequences are LNHNV and YYDKDF (reference sequence). This CDR3 is built from 19 residues. CDR3: CATSSPHLATAGNNQPQHF. The CDR3 bases are TGTGCCACCAGCTCCCCCCACCTAGCGACTGCCGGGAACAATCAGCCCCAGCATTTT.

This clone was recorded many times. The chain recombines TRBV5-1 with TRBJ2-7; 7 nucleotides agree with TRBD2. V was clipped by 0 bases and J by 1 base; unmatched bases: 10. The CDR3 runs to 17 residues. Germline CDR1 and CDR2: SGHRS and YFSETQ. DNA for the CDR3: TGCGCCAGCAGCTTGGAGGGCGGGAGAGTTGTATCCTACGAGCAGTACTTC. The encoded protein is CASSLEGGRVVSYEQYF.

This chain joins TRBV20-1 and TRBJ2-7; 7 nucleotides align to TRBD1. This CDR3 is built from 17 residues. From germline, CDR1 is DFQATT and CDR2 SNEGSKA (reference sequence). The ends lost 0 bases at V and 2 bases at J; junction bases unmatched: 13. CDR3 amino acids: CSARDDLNRGSTYEQYF. The CDR3 DNA is TGCAGTGCTAGAGATGACCTTAACAGGGGTAGCACCTACGAGCAGTACTTC.